The entry that follows covers one T cell receptor (beta chain) sequence. This entry belongs to a study of blood T cells in healthy people across ages. Aged roughly 6 to 95, donors were systemically healthy Caucasians from Russia. It was ten milliliters of peripheral blood that were drawn from each donor. V lost 0 bases to trimming and J lost 4 bases, with 13 bases between them. The germline V gene has CDR1 SGDLS and CDR2 YYNGEE. This CDR3 contains 15 residues. Using a J-beta primer mix together with a sample-barcoded 5' primer, a second PCR was run for roughly 7 to 11 cycles. Each of the samples gave a minimum of 2.5 million paired-end reads that contained CDR3. TCRdb re-derived calls from the 5' RACE reads in MiXCR, one entry per CDR3 protein. The repertoire includes roughly 800,000 distinct CDR3 sequences, roughly 25% of them detected once, and 8% to 10% sits in the top ten. These data were also reused for a study on T cells of mothers and their children. That source reports: There were over 10 million TCR beta CDR3 reads from each mother and about 3 million from each child.

The chain joins TRBV9 to TRBJ1-1; a possible D gene is TRBD1 (6 bases). Sequencing was done on a sample of blood. The receptor was derived from a boy aged 5 to 17 in good health. The CDR3 loop reads CASSVGGIGGTEAFF. The CDR3 DNA follows: TGTGCCAGCAGCGTAGGTGGGATAGGGGGCACTGAAGCTTTCTTT. The whole variable domain, filled in from reference TRBV9 and TRBJ1-1, reads DSGVTQTPKHLITATGQRVTLRCSPRSGDLSVYWYQQSLDQGLQFLIQYYNGEERAKGNILERFSAQQFPDLHSELNLSSLELGDSALYFCASSVGGIGGTEAFFGQGTRLTVV.